This entry lists 26 T cell receptor beta chains sequenced from one sample in a study of cytomegalovirus exposure and HLA in healthy donors. In the PCR, 60 Vbeta and 13 Jbeta primers were used. Only in-frame clones appear in the TCRdb table, and some are missing; sequencing was by immunoSEQ multiplex PCR. The sample has fewer than 150,000 clones, approximately 76% seen once. Sequenced sample: PBMCs. The origin of the receptors is a man aged 55 to 70 in good health and CMV-seropositive.

This chain links TRBV5-6 with TRBJ1-4; no clear D gene. V was trimmed by 0 bases and J by 3 bases, leaving 6 bases between them. The CDR3 is 14 residues long. Germline assignment: CDR1 SGHDT and CDR2 YYEEEE. The CDR3 coding sequence is TGTGCCAGCAGCTTGGAAGGAGCTAATGAAAAACTGTTTTTT. Amino acids: CASSLEGANEKLFF.

V usage is TRBV19 and J usage is TRBJ1-5; weak D call: TRBD1 (5 bases). V gave up 6 bases and J gave up 1 base, with 16 bases separating them. The CDR3 sequence is 16 residues long. The germline V gene encodes CDR1 LNHDA and CDR2 SQIVND (reference sequence). The CDR3 is CASSSGGQGSNQPQHF. In nucleotides, the CDR3 is TGTGCCAGTAGCTCCGGCGGCCAGGGAAGCAATCAGCCCCAGCATTTT.

This chain connects TRBV11-3 to TRBJ2-3, with TRBD1 identical over 8 bases. The length of the CDR3 is 17 residues. V lost 1 base and J lost 3; bases outside the gene matches: 9. CDR1 SGHNT and CDR2 YENEEA come from the germline V gene. CDR3 sequence: CASSLGVGTGVTDTQYF. CDR3 nucleotide sequence: TGTGCCAGCAGCTTAGGAGTAGGGACAGGAGTTACAGATACGCAGTATTTT.

This clone has a handful of counts. V and J are TRBV11-2 and TRBJ1-4; TRBD1 might be the D (5 bases). The V end was cut by 3 bases, the J end by 8 bases, with 16 bases between. Germline V gene data show CDR1 as SGHAT and CDR2 as FQNNGV. This CDR3 is 15 amino acids long. The CDR3 DNA is TGTGCCAGCAGCTTGGTGTGGCAGGGTGACGAAAAACTGTTTTTT. It codes for CASSLVWQGDEKLFF.

This clone showed up just a few times. The chain couples TRBV5-1 to TRBJ2-1; 8 nucleotides align to TRBD2. The V gene end was trimmed by 2 bases and the J gene end by 7 bases; junction bases not matched to a gene: 5. The CDR3 loop spans 14 amino acids. Germline lookup yields CDR1 SGHRS and CDR2 YFSETQ. CDR3 amino acids: CASSFREGGNEQFF. The CDR3 DNA follows: TGCGCCAGCAGCTTTCGGGAGGGGGGGAATGAGCAGTTCTTC.

The chain couples TRBV19 to TRBJ1-1; 9 positions match TRBD1. This CDR3 spans 13 amino acids. The germline CDR1 and CDR2 sequences are LNHDA and SQIVND (reference sequence). J was trimmed by 6 bases and V by 1 base; bases with no gene match: 0. CDR3 sequence: CASSIGQGAEAFF. In nucleotides, the CDR3 is TGTGCCAGTAGTATAGGACAGGGGGCTGAAGCTTTCTTT.

This chain uses TRBV7-2 with TRBJ2-1; no definite D call. The CDR3 runs to 13 residues. CDR1 SGHTA and CDR2 FQGNSA come from the germline V gene. Trimming left V 6 bases short and J 8 bases short, with 14 bases between. CDR3 DNA sequence: TGTGCCAGCAGTTCCCGGGTTCGTGATGAGCAGTTCTTC. Translation gives CASSSRVRDEQFF.

The rearrangement uses TRBV6-6 and TRBJ1-5; D ambiguous. Germline-derived CDR1 and CDR2 are MNHNY and SVGAGI (reference sequence). CDR3 length equals 14 residues. V gave up 6 bases and J gave up 1 base, with 10 bases separating them. Here the CDR3 reads CASRKRESNQPQHF. CDR3 DNA sequence: TGTGCCAGCAGGAAAAGGGAGAGCAATCAGCCCCAGCATTTT.

The genes are TRBV11-2 and TRBJ1-4; D perhaps matches TRBD1 (6 bases). The CDR3 is made up of 14 amino acids. Germline assignment: CDR1 SGHAT and CDR2 FQNNGV. Trimming cost V 2 bases and J 11 bases, with 15 bases left between them. CDR3: CASSLLIGQGKLFF. The CDR3 DNA follows: TGTGCCAGCAGCTTATTGATAGGGCAGGGGAAACTGTTTTTT.

The chain carries TRBV19 and TRBJ2-7; 11 nucleotides match TRBD2. The V gene end was trimmed by 5 bases and the J gene end by 1 base; junction bases not matched to a gene: 1. The CDR3 consists of 14 residues. CDR1 and CDR2 from the germline V gene are LNHDA and SQIVND (reference sequence). CDR3 DNA: TGTGCCAGTAGTTCTAGCGGGGGGTCCTACGAGCAGTACTTC. As protein: CASSSSGGSYEQYF.

The CDR3 DNA follows: TGTGCCTGGGCAGACAGCCTGAACACTGAAGCTTTCTTT. Protein: CAWADSLNTEAFF. This rearrangement joins TRBV30 to TRBJ1-1; the D gene is possibly TRBD1 (5 bases). The CDR3 has 13 residues. The V end was cut by 5 bases, the J end by 0 bases, with 10 bases between. Looked up from germline, CDR1 is GTSNPN and CDR2 is SVGIG (reference sequence).

The chain recombines TRBV19 with TRBJ1-5, with D perhaps matching TRBD1 (5 bases). Germline loops: CDR1 LNHDA, CDR2 SQIVND (reference sequence). There are 15 residues in the CDR3. Trimming left V 4 bases short and J 3 bases short, with 13 bases between. CDR3 in DNA: TGTGCCAGTAGTAAGGAAGGGGATAACAATCAGCCCCAGCATTTT. Amino acids: CASSKEGDNNQPQHF.

V is TRBV28 and J is TRBJ1-2, with 7 bases identical to TRBD1. This CDR3 comprises 14 residues. The germline V gene encodes CDR1 MDHEN and CDR2 SYDVKM. V lost 4 bases to trimming and J lost 4 bases; unmatched junction nucleotides: 6. CDR3 bases: TGTGCCAGCAGTTCGACAACAGGGGCCTATGGCTACACCTTC. Translating it yields CASSSTTGAYGYTF.

The chain uses TRBV7-8 and TRBJ2-3; weak D call: TRBD2 (5 bases). The V end lost 1 base, the J end lost 0 bases, and 8 bases lay between the germline ends. Germline CDR1 SGHVS, CDR2 FQNEAQ. This CDR3 is built from 15 residues. CDR3 sequence: CASSLVGGSTDTQYF. CDR3 in DNA: TGTGCCAGCAGCTTAGTTGGCGGGAGCACAGATACGCAGTATTTT.

This clone is a singleton in its sample. The J gene is TRBJ2-7, the V gene TRBV30, with TRBD2 matching over 8 bases. The junction had 14 bases not matched to a gene; V was cut back by 3 bases and J by 1 base. The CDR3 totals 17 residues. CDR1 is GTSNPN and CDR2 is SVGIG in the germline V gene (reference sequence). The CDR3: CAWSAHWSSGISYEQYF. The CDR3 DNA follows: TGTGCCTGGAGCGCCCATTGGAGTAGCGGGATATCCTACGAGCAGTACTTC.

The genes are TRBV19 and TRBJ2-1, with 13 bases aligning to TRBD2. The CDR3 length is 17 residues. The germline V gene has CDR1 LNHDA and CDR2 SQIVND (reference sequence). Trimming removed 5 bases from V and 5 bases from J; junction bases left unmatched: 9. This CDR3 reads CASSPKRTSGGDNEQFF. CDR3 sequence (DNA): TGTGCCAGTAGTCCCAAACGGACTAGCGGGGGAGACAATGAGCAGTTCTTC.

V gene TRBV5-1 combines with J gene TRBJ2-6; D remains unclear. The CDR3 spans 19 residues. V gave up 1 base and J gave up 0 bases, with 17 bases separating them. The germline CDR1 and CDR2 sequences are SGHRS and YFSETQ. CDR3 region: CASSLRPVGLSSGANVLTF. The CDR3 DNA follows: TGCGCCAGCAGCTTGCGGCCAGTGGGCCTTTCCTCTGGGGCCAACGTCCTGACTTTC. The entire variable domain, with the rest obtained from reference TRBV5-1 and TRBJ2-6, is as follows: KAGVTQTPRYLIKTRGQQVTLSCSPISGHRSVSWYQQTPGQGLQFLFEYFSETQRNKGNFPGRFSGRQFSNSRSEMNVSTLELGDSALYLCASSLRPVGLSSGANVLTFGAGSRLTVL.

This clone was found many times. The rearrangement joins TRBV5-1 to TRBJ2-7; weak D call: TRBD1 (6 bases). CDR1 is SGHRS, CDR2 YFSETQ, per germline. Trimming removed 4 bases from V and 4 bases from J, with 18 bases in between. CDR3 length: 15 amino acids. As DNA, the CDR3 is TGCGCCAGCAGCCTCGAAGACAGGCCCCGGTACGAGCAGTACTTC. Translating it yields CASSLEDRPRYEQYF.

CDR3 sequence (DNA): TGTGCCAGCACCAAAGGGACAGGGGGCGCGGGGGGCTACACCTTC. Protein sequence: CASTKGTGGAGGYTF. This chain links TRBV27 with TRBJ1-2; 12 nucleotides line up with TRBD1. Trimming removed 7 bases from V and 8 bases from J; junction bases left unmatched: 11. Germline V CDR1 and CDR2: MNHEY, SMNVEV (reference sequence). The CDR3 contains 15 residues.

This chain joins TRBV10-3 and TRBJ2-7; 8 nucleotides align to TRBD1. This CDR3 region has 12 residues. J lost 6 bases, V lost 9 bases, and 7 bases had no gene match. Germline CDR1 ENHRY, CDR2 SYGVKD. Here the CDR3 DNA reads TGTGCCATATTGACAGGGGTCTTCGAGCAGTACTTC. Encoded protein: CAILTGVFEQYF.

The chain combines TRBV2 with TRBJ1-1; D call uncertain. In germline, CDR1 is SNHLY, CDR2 FYNNEI. Trimming stripped 1 base from V and 4 bases from J, with 13 bases between. CDR3 size: 15 residues. The CDR3 protein is CASSEGRAWGTEAFF. The CDR3 region has the DNA TGTGCCAGCAGTGAAGGGAGGGCTTGGGGCACTGAAGCTTTCTTT. The full variable domain, with the rest looked up from reference TRBV2 and TRBJ1-1, is EPEVTQTPSHQVTQMGQEVILRCVPISNHLYFYWYRQILGQKVEFLVSFYNNEISEKSEIFDDQFSVERPDGSNFTLKIRSTKLEDSAMYFCASSEGRAWGTEAFFGQGTRLTVV.

The CDR3 DNA follows: TGCGCCAGCAGAATCCAGGGGCCAGCCCAAGGGACTGAAGCTTTCTTT. This translates into CASRIQGPAQGTEAFF. V is TRBV4-1 and J is TRBJ1-1; D possibly corresponds to TRBD1 (6 bases). The CDR3 runs to 16 residues. The ends were cut back, 6 bases at V and 5 bases at J, with 22 bases in the middle. In germline, CDR1 is MGHRA, CDR2 YSYEKL.

The chain links TRBV4-1 to TRBJ1-4; 8 bases align to TRBD1. The V gene end was trimmed by 4 bases and the J gene end by 2 bases; junction bases not matched to a gene: 3. CDR1 is MGHRA and CDR2 is YSYEKL in the germline V gene. The CDR3 contains 15 residues. As DNA, the CDR3 is TGCGCCAGCAGCCGCCGACAGGGGACTAATGAAAAACTGTTTTTT. Encoded protein: CASSRRQGTNEKLFF.

The CDR3 here is CASSSQGSQETQYF. CDR3 nucleotides: TGTGCCAGCAGTTCACAGGGTTCCCAAGAGACCCAGTACTTC. The chain has TRBV6-5 and TRBJ2-5; perhaps TRBD1 as D (6 bases). CDR3 length: 14 residues. Germline CDR1 is MNHEY and CDR2 is SVGAGI. Between the trimmed V and J ends, which lost 4 bases and 1 base, there was a span of 10 bases.

The gene calls are TRBV18 and TRBJ2-6, with D possibly matching TRBD1 (5 bases). Germline V gene sequence: CDR1 KGHSH, CDR2 LQKENI. V lost 6 bases, J lost 4 bases, and 13 bases lay in between. The CDR3 has 15 residues. CDR3 coding DNA: TGTGCCAGCTCCGGCAGGGTAACCGGGGCCAACGTCCTGACTTTC. It yields the protein CASSGRVTGANVLTF.

This clone was detected a few times. This chain uses TRBV7-9 with TRBJ2-5, with 7 bases fitting TRBD1. V was pared by 4 bases and J by 5 bases, with 7 bases of the junction left unmatched. The CDR3 spans 14 residues. Germline CDR1 is SEHNR and CDR2 is FQNEAQ (reference sequence). CDR3 amino acids: CASSSNRGRETQYF. CDR3 in DNA: TGTGCCAGCAGCTCAAACAGGGGCCGGGAGACCCAGTACTTC.